This passage covers 28 T cell receptor beta chains from one sample sequenced in a study of blood T cells in healthy people across ages. It was with a sample-barcoded 5' primer and a J-beta primer mix that a second PCR of roughly 7 to 12 cycles was run. TCRdb reanalysed the 5' RACE reads using MiXCR and keeps one entry per CDR3 protein. Of about 1.6 million distinct CDR3 sequences in the sample, about 31% are singletons; the top ten hold approximately 10%. Sequenced sample: blood. These receptors were collected from a woman aged 25 to 45 in good health.

About this clonotype: Relative to the germline gene, one junction end is altered; a read error may explain this. The rearrangement links TRBV7-9 to TRBJ2-7; TRBD2 matches 8 bases. The CDR3 length is 14 residues. CDR1 and CDR2 (germline): SEHNR, FQNEAQ (reference sequence). For the CDR3, the DNA is TGTGCCGGCAGCTACGGGAGGGCCCAGGACGAGCAGTACTTC. This gives the protein CAGSYGRAQDEQYF.

The table lists this clonotype with a few counts. V and J are TRBV4-1 and TRBJ2-7; D assignment may be TRBD1 or TRBD2 (5 bases each). Trimming stripped 0 bases from V and 2 bases from J, with 17 bases between. The CDR3 has 17 residues. Germline V gene sequence: CDR1 MGHRA, CDR2 YSYEKL. The CDR3 loop reads CASSQEIGAPTTYEQYF. CDR3 sequence (DNA): TGCGCCAGCAGCCAAGAAATCGGGGCACCTACAACCTACGAGCAGTACTTC.

In this sample, this clonotype turned up a few times. The chain recombines TRBV27 with TRBJ2-3; D not certain. The germline V gene has CDR1 MNHEY and CDR2 SMNVEV (reference sequence). V lost 0 bases to trimming and J lost 2 bases, with 12 bases between them. This CDR3 contains 16 residues. The CDR3 DNA is TGTGCCAGCAGTTTATCTTCCGGACCCTTCACAGATACGCAGTATTTT. Encoded protein: CASSLSSGPFTDTQYF.

This clonotype showed up many times. V gene TRBV20-1 combines with J gene TRBJ1-2, with D hard to call. CDR3 length: 14 residues. Trimming took 0 bases from V and 0 from J, leaving 8 bases between them. Germline V gives CDR1 DFQATT, CDR2 SNEGSKA (reference sequence). The CDR3, as DNA: TGCAGTGCTAGAGAGGATGGTACTAACTATGGCTACACCTTC. It encodes CSAREDGTNYGYTF.

This clonotype turned up a few times. The chain uses TRBV5-1 and TRBJ2-7; no firm D call. The germline gives CDR1 SGHRS, CDR2 YFSETQ. The CDR3 has 12 residues. V was clipped by 0 bases and J by 5 bases, with 6 bases between them. The CDR3 DNA is TGCGCCAGCAGCTTGGTCGAGGACGAGCAGTACTTC. Encoded protein: CASSLVEDEQYF. Based on the CDR3 plus reference TRBV5-1 and TRBJ2-7, the full variable domain is KAGVTQTPRYLIKTRGQQVTLSCSPISGHRSVSWYQQTPGQGLQFLFEYFSETQRNKGNFPGRFSGRQFSNSRSEMNVSTLELGDSALYLCASSLVEDEQYFGPGTRLTVT.

This chain joins TRBV2 and TRBJ2-1; a possible D gene is TRBD2 (5 bases). CDR3 size: 12 residues. From germline, CDR1 is SNHLY and CDR2 FYNNEI. V lost 7 bases, J lost 6 bases, and 10 bases lay in between. This CDR3 is CASKLDLNEQFF. The CDR3 DNA reads TGTGCCAGCAAACTAGATCTCAATGAGCAGTTCTTC.

The chain links TRBV6-2 or TRBV6-3 to TRBJ1-1; 8 positions agree with TRBD1. CDR1 is MNHEY and CDR2 is SVGEGT in the germline V gene. Trimming removed 1 base from V and 8 bases from J; junction bases left unmatched: 3. The CDR3 contains 13 residues. CDR3: CASSYWTGREAFF. The CDR3 DNA follows: TGTGCCAGCAGTTACTGGACAGGGCGGGAAGCTTTCTTT.

In this sample, this clonotype turned up a few times. The genes are TRBV7-9 and TRBJ2-7, with a possible D match to TRBD1 (5 bases). In germline, CDR1 is SEHNR, CDR2 FQNEAQ (reference sequence). V was clipped by 3 bases and J by 5 bases, with 14 bases between them. The CDR3 loop spans 14 amino acids. The CDR3 DNA follows: TGTGCCAGCAGCTTTAGCCGGGCAGGGAACGAGCAGTACTTC. This translates into CASSFSRAGNEQYF. Together with reference TRBV7-9 and TRBJ2-7, the CDR3 gives the full variable domain: DTGVSQNPRHKITKRGQNVTFRCDPISEHNRLYWYRQTLGQGPEFLTYFQNEAQLEKSRLLSDRFSAERPKGSFSTLEIQRTEQGDSAMYLCASSFSRAGNEQYFGPGTRLTVT.

There are a few counts of this clonotype. J is TRBJ2-3 and V is TRBV7-3; no firm D call. Germline loops: CDR1 SGHTA, CDR2 FQGTGA. V dropped 4 bases and J dropped 10 bases, with 12 bases sitting between them. CDR3 length: 12 residues. The CDR3 here is CASSSADSAQYF. CDR3 sequence (DNA): TGTGCCAGCAGCTCAGCCGACTCCGCGCAGTATTTT.

This clonotype has just a few counts. V and J are TRBV4-2 and TRBJ2-3; D may be TRBD2 (6 bases). Germline CDR1 is LGHNA and CDR2 is YNFKEQ. The CDR3 extends over 16 amino acids. The ends were cut back, 0 bases at V and 5 bases at J, with 15 bases in the middle. CDR3 in DNA: TGTGCCAGCAGCCAAGATTTAGTGGGGAGGCAAGATACGCAGTATTTT. It translates to CASSQDLVGRQDTQYF.

In this sample, this clonotype turned up a few times. Here the CDR3 DNA reads TGCGCCAGCAGCTTGAGCGGGGGTGTCTACAATGAGCAGTTCTTC. Its protein is CASSLSGGVYNEQFF. The chain combines TRBV5-1 with TRBJ2-1, with TRBD2 matching 8 bases. The ends lost 1 base at V and 3 bases at J; junction bases unmatched: 3. Looked up from germline, CDR1 is SGHRS and CDR2 is YFSETQ. This CDR3 region has 15 residues.

V and J are TRBV4-2 and TRBJ1-1; no clear D gene. The CDR3 spans 14 residues. V gave up 6 bases and J gave up 4 bases, with 15 bases separating them. From germline, CDR1 is LGHNA and CDR2 YNFKEQ. The CDR3 loop is CASRDYTGSTEAFF. CDR3 in DNA: TGTGCCAGCAGGGATTATACGGGGAGCACTGAAGCTTTCTTT.

A few counts support this clonotype. The CDR3 reads CASSQVRTSSYEQYF. CDR3 coding DNA: TGCGCCAGCAGCCAAGTACGTACGAGCTCCTACGAGCAGTACTTC. The chain employs TRBV4-1 and TRBJ2-7; the D is unclear. There are 15 residues in the CDR3. Germline CDR1 reads MGHRA; CDR2 reads YSYEKL. Trimming took off 1 base at V and 0 bases at J, with 10 bases between the two ends.

This clonotype was picked up a small number of times. V and J are TRBV27 and TRBJ2-7, with a weak D call TRBD2 (7 bases). This CDR3 has 14 amino acids. The germline CDR1 and CDR2 sequences are MNHEY and SMNVEV (reference sequence). V lost 8 bases and J lost 5, with 19 bases in between. CDR3 region: CASLGAAGVNEQYF. CDR3 coding DNA: TGTGCCAGCTTGGGGGCGGCGGGAGTGAACGAGCAGTACTTC.

The J gene is TRBJ1-5, the V gene TRBV29-1; D possibly corresponds to TRBD1 (6 bases). CDR3 size: 12 residues. CDR1 and CDR2 (germline): SQVTM, ANQGSEA. V was shortened by 6 bases and J by 4 bases, with 10 bases between the two germline ends. The CDR3 protein is CSVITGNQPQHF. The CDR3, as DNA: TGCAGCGTGATCACAGGGAATCAGCCCCAGCATTTT.

This clonotype was detected only a few times. The chain couples TRBV30 to TRBJ2-7, with D tentatively TRBD2 (6 bases). V was cut by 3 bases and J by 6 bases, with 12 bases left in between. CDR3 length: 12 residues. Germline V gives CDR1 GTSNPN, CDR2 SVGIG (reference sequence). As DNA, the CDR3 is TGTGCCTGGAGCCTCTTGGGGGGCGAGCAGTACTTC. Translation: CAWSLLGGEQYF.

This clonotype appeared a few times. The chain recombines TRBV20-1 with TRBJ1-1; D gene uncertain. Trimming took 0 bases from V and 9 from J, leaving 14 bases between them. The CDR3 is 13 amino acids. Germline lookup yields CDR1 DFQATT and CDR2 SNEGSKA (reference sequence). In nucleotides, the CDR3 is TGCAGTGCTAGAGAGCCTGGCTGGCATAAAGCTTTCTTT. Protein: CSAREPGWHKAFF.

The table lists this clonotype with a few counts. The rearrangement links TRBV11-2 to TRBJ1-5; D call uncertain. CDR3 size: 12 residues. The V gene's germline CDR1 is SGHAT and CDR2 FQNNGV. Deletions cut 5 bases from V and 7 bases from J, with 9 bases between. In DNA, the CDR3 is TGTGCCAGCAGCATAGGTACACAGCCCCAGCATTTT. The encoded protein is CASSIGTQPQHF.

V is TRBV7-3 and J is TRBJ2-1; D is ambiguous. Trimming left V 5 bases short and J 4 bases short, with 12 bases between. The length of the CDR3 is 14 residues. Germline V gene lookup returns CDR1 SGHTA and CDR2 FQGTGA. CDR3 residues: CASSLLGRYNEQFF. As DNA, the CDR3 is TGTGCCAGCAGCCTCCTTGGGCGATACAATGAGCAGTTCTTC.

This clonotype showed up just a few times. The V call is TRBV13, the J call TRBJ2-3; D is unclear. The CDR3 consists of 15 residues. The V end was cut by 4 bases, the J end by 1 base, with 12 bases between. CDR1 is PRHDT and CDR2 is FYEKMQ in the germline V gene (reference sequence). CDR3 region: CASSSPDGRTDTQYF. In nucleotides, the CDR3 is TGTGCCAGCAGCTCGCCCGACGGACGCACAGATACGCAGTATTTT.

The chain combines TRBV2 with TRBJ2-7, with 10 bases fitting TRBD2. The germline gives CDR1 SNHLY, CDR2 FYNNEI. The CDR3 covers 14 residues. V shed 6 bases and J 4 bases; nucleotides not matched to a gene: 6. CDR3 sequence (DNA): TGTGCCAGCAGCGGGACTAGCGAGGTTTACGAGCAGTACTTC. It translates to CASSGTSEVYEQYF.

In regard to this clonotype: A clone one base away is much larger, so this may be a read error. J is TRBJ2-1 and V is TRBV29-1, with D perhaps matching TRBD2 (5 bases). Germline lookup yields CDR1 SQVTM and CDR2 ANQGSEA. Between the trimmed V and J ends, which lost 7 bases and 8 bases, there was a span of 21 bases. The CDR3 contains 14 residues. The DNA of the CDR3 is TGCAGCGCTGAGGACTTGGGGTTATGTGATGAGCAGTTCTTC. This codes for CSAEDLGLCDEQFF.

This clonotype was seen many times. This chain uses TRBV20-1 with TRBJ2-5, with TRBD2 identical over 11 bases. The CDR3 is made up of 15 amino acids. CDR1 is DFQATT and CDR2 is SNEGSKA in the germline V gene (reference sequence). Germline trimming cut 0 bases from V and 4 bases from J; bases unmatched to any gene: 4. The CDR3 loop is CSARDSGGAGETQYF. The CDR3 coding sequence is TGCAGTGCTAGAGATAGCGGGGGGGCTGGAGAGACCCAGTACTTC.

This clonotype appeared a few times. V gene TRBV15 combines with J gene TRBJ2-5, with 8 bases identical to TRBD2. The germline gives CDR1 LNHNV, CDR2 YYDKDF (reference sequence). The CDR3 length is 16 residues. Unmatched junction bases numbered 5, after V lost 0 bases and J lost 2 bases. CDR3 in amino acids: CATSRDSTSVQETQYF. The CDR3 DNA sequence: TGTGCCACCAGCAGAGATTCGACTAGCGTACAAGAGACCCAGTACTTC.

This clonotype came up a few times. The gene calls are TRBV20-1 and TRBJ1-1; no clear D gene. There are 14 residues in the CDR3. Trimming shortened V by 0 bases and J by 7 bases, and 15 bases separated the two germline ends. Germline V gives CDR1 DFQATT, CDR2 SNEGSKA (reference sequence). CDR3 residues: CSARDNRAPFEAFF. The CDR3 region has the DNA TGCAGTGCTAGAGATAATCGGGCACCTTTTGAAGCTTTCTTT.

This chain links TRBV15 with TRBJ2-1; D gene unclear. The CDR3 covers 14 residues. Per germline, CDR1 LNHNV and CDR2 YYDKDF (reference sequence). V lost 2 bases to trimming and J lost 9 bases, with 14 bases between them. The CDR3 loop reads CATSRTPLAGEQFF. CDR3 sequence (DNA): TGTGCCACCAGCAGAACCCCCTTAGCTGGTGAGCAGTTCTTC.

This clonotype turned up a few times. This could be a read error, since a much larger clone is one nucleotide away. The chain carries TRBV7-9 and TRBJ2-3; D gene uncertain. Germline CDR1 SEHNR, CDR2 FQNEAQ (reference sequence). The CDR3 sequence is 12 residues long. The V end lost 2 bases, the J end lost 4 bases, and 4 bases lay between the germline ends. CDR3 coding DNA: TGTGCCAGCAGCTTAAACCCAGATACGCAGTATTTT. Amino acid sequence: CASSLNPDTQYF.

The sample holds one count of this clonotype. A read error is possible here, since a much larger clone lies one base away. The J gene is TRBJ2-7, the V gene TRBV4-1; 7 nucleotides line up with TRBD1. CDR1 and CDR2 from the germline V gene are MGHRA and YSYEKL. V dropped 4 bases and J dropped 5; count of bases not matched to a gene: 8. This CDR3 has 14 amino acids. The CDR3 nucleotides read TGCGCCAGCAGCCCAGGACAGGATAGAGACGAGCAGTACTTC. The encoded protein is CASSPGQDRDEQYF.